Sequencing of this T cell receptor beta chain was carried out in a study of OX40 agonist ivuxolimab in advanced cancers. Study-wide context: In this trial design, patients received ivuxolimab intravenously at 0.01 to 10 mg/kg every 2 weeks. Therapy given before enrollment (anti-PD-1, anti-PD-L1 or anti-CTLA-4) was allowed, and around 40% had some.

The germline gives CDR1 SGHAT, CDR2 FQDESV (reference sequence). V gave up 1 base and J gave up 5 bases, with 12 bases separating them. The CDR3 has 15 amino acids. This clone was observed a single time. Profiled with immunoSEQ multiplex PCR; TCRdb holds only in-frame clones, not every one. This table holds tens of thousands of clones, about 94% found once. This clonotype was obtained from an adult with an advanced solid tumor such as melanoma, head and neck, liver or kidney cancer. The genes are TRBV11-1 and TRBJ2-1, with TRBD2 as a possible D gene (6 bases). The starting material was CD4+ or CD8+ T cells sorted from blood, obtained in a trial of the OX40 agonist ivuxolimab. The CDR3 here is CASSLDLAPNNEQFF. The CDR3 region has the DNA TGTGCCAGCAGCTTAGATCTAGCGCCAAACAATGAGCAGTTCTTC. Combining the CDR3 with reference TRBV11-1 and TRBJ2-1 gives the whole variable domain EAEVAQSPRYKITEKSQAVAFWCDPISGHATLYWYRQILGQGPELLVQFQDESVVDDSQLPKDRFSAERLKGVDSTLKIQPAELGDSAMYLCASSLDLAPNNEQFFGPGTRLTVL.